This T cell receptor beta chain was recovered during a study of technical replicates of blood from several donors. Germline values: CDR1 LNHNV, CDR2 YYDKDF (reference sequence). There are 15 residues in the CDR3. The V and J ends lost 5 bases and 1 base, in that order; junction bases with no gene match: 4. The assay was immunoSEQ multiplex PCR, and TCRdb's table has in-frame clones only and misses some. Of roughly 70,000 clones in the sample, about 90% were seen once. Sequencing was performed on T cells isolated from PBMCs. The chain recombines TRBV15 with TRBJ2-7; 11 nucleotides match TRBD1. This TCR was recovered from a human donor in good health. CDR3 sequence: CATSEDRGRSYEQYF. CDR3 sequence (DNA): TGTGCCACCAGCGAGGACAGGGGGCGTTCCTACGAGCAGTACTTC.